This T cell receptor beta chain was obtained from a study of identical twins. Study conclusions and caveats: Zero-insertion findings could be partly confounded by invariant cells (MAIT and iNKT cells).

MiXCR, applied by TCRdb to the 5' RACE reads, yields one record per CDR3 protein. Among approximately 530,000 distinct CDR3 sequences, approximately 20% were seen once, and the ten largest hold approximately 0.48%. As concerns this clonotype: Antigen unknown.

In addition, the sample was reused for a study of yellow fever vaccine responses in identical twins.

The source material was CD4+ T cells sorted from blood. The TCR sequence derives from a woman under 30 in good health.

As DNA, the CDR3 is TGTGCCAGCAGTCCGGATCGAACGCTGGGGAATTCACCCCTCCACTTT. Protein: CASSPDRTLGNSPLHF. V is TRBV6-1 and J is TRBJ1-6; D not certain. V lost 5 bases, J lost 7 bases, and 18 bases lay in between. Germline V CDR1 and CDR2: MNHNS, SASEGT. The CDR3 is 16 amino acids.